The 28 T cell receptor beta chains presented below share a single source sample, sequenced in a study of human T cells and chemical hapten exposure. Via MiXCR, TCRdb re-called the RACE reads, giving one row per CDR3 protein. The data show tens of thousands of distinct CDR3 sequences, 9.5% to 13% seen once. Time point denoted: patch test 3, about 24 weeks after DPC sensitization. Treatment noted: therapeutic diphenylcyclopropenone sensitization with weekly scalp DPC. Here the sequenced sample was whole blood, taken in connection with sensitization to the hapten diphenylcyclopropenone (DPC). The receptors come from a woman in her 30s with alopecia areata. Some clones in this sample may be carry-over from other donors' samples.

This chain connects TRBV2 to TRBJ1-5, with D perhaps TRBD1 (5 bases). The CDR3 contains 12 residues. The V and J ends lost 6 bases and 7 bases respectively, with 10 bases between them. The germline V gene has CDR1 SNHLY and CDR2 FYNNEI. This chain's CDR3 is CASRLGAQPQHF. CDR3 DNA: TGTGCCAGCAGATTAGGGGCACAGCCCCAGCATTTT.

This clonotype has ten or more counts. The chain links TRBV20-1 to TRBJ2-3; D not resolved. Germline loops: CDR1 DFQATT, CDR2 SNEGSKA (reference sequence). V was cut by 7 bases and J by 2 bases, with 10 bases left in between. There are 12 residues in the CDR3. The CDR3 DNA is TGCAGTGGTGTGGGTAACACAGATACGCAGTATTTT. This sequence encodes CSGVGNTDTQYF.

DNA of the CDR3: TGTGCCAGCAGCGACCCTACCAGGGCAGGGGGTAATTCACCCCTCCACTTT. It is translated as CASSDPTRAGGNSPLHF. The V and J genes are TRBV25-1 and TRBJ1-6; 7 positions agree with TRBD1. Germline assignment: CDR1 MGHDK and CDR2 SYGVNS. This CDR3 contains 17 residues. V trimming: 6 bases; J trimming: 6 bases; junction bases outside the gene matches: 14.

This clonotype was detected only a few times. The V call is TRBV7-9, the J call TRBJ2-2, with unresolved D. Germline V CDR1 and CDR2: SEHNR, FQNEAQ (reference sequence). Trimming stripped 9 bases from V and 4 bases from J, with 21 bases between. The CDR3 length is 16 residues. CDR3 sequence reads: CASGSASERTTGELFF. For the CDR3, the DNA is TGTGCCAGTGGGTCAGCAAGCGAAAGAACCACCGGGGAGCTGTTTTTT.

Details on this clonotype: This may come from a read error, since a much larger clone is one base off. The chain uses TRBV20-1 and TRBJ1-3; tentatively, D is TRBD1 (6 bases). The CDR3 is 14 amino acids. The germline V gene has CDR1 DFQATT and CDR2 SNEGSKA (reference sequence). CDR3 bases: TGCAGTGCTAGTCCCAGGGGATCTGGAACCACCATATATTTT. Translation: CSASPRGSGTTIYF.

This chain uses TRBV6-5 with TRBJ1-3; D not resolved. Trimming removed 5 bases at V and 2 bases at J, with 10 bases between. The CDR3 is 14 amino acids. CDR1 is MNHEY and CDR2 is SVGAGI in the germline V gene. The CDR3 nucleotides are TGTGCCAGCAGTCTTGGTTTGGCTGGAAACACCATATATTTT. Translation gives CASSLGLAGNTIYF.

This clonotype was seen ten or more times. The rearrangement joins TRBV4-2 to TRBJ1-4, with TRBD1 identical over 7 bases. The V gene's germline CDR1 is LGHNA and CDR2 YNFKEQ. The length of the CDR3 is 15 residues. With 4 bases clipped from V and 0 bases from J, the junction kept 2 bases outside the gene matches. CDR3 bases: TGTGCCAGCAGCCTAGGGACAGCAACTAATGAAAAACTGTTTTTT. It encodes CASSLGTATNEKLFF.

This clonotype was recorded at least ten times. The gene calls are TRBV12-3 or TRBV12-4 and TRBJ1-5; 10 bases fit TRBD1. Losses at the gene ends were 5 bases for V and 2 bases for J; bases not matched to a gene: 3. The CDR3 totals 15 residues. CDR3 residues: CASSTGTGGNQPQHF. CDR3 in DNA: TGTGCCAGCAGTACCGGGACAGGGGGCAATCAGCCCCAGCATTTT.

This clonotype has at least ten counts. The J gene is TRBJ2-3, the V gene TRBV20-1; 9 nucleotides line up with TRBD1. Germline V gene lookup returns CDR1 DFQATT and CDR2 SNEGSKA (reference sequence). The CDR3 length is 22 residues. The ends lost 6 bases at V and 4 bases at J; junction bases unmatched: 32. Written as DNA, the CDR3 is TGCAGTGCCTACGATCAATTTGTACAGGGGGCGCGAGGGCTTGGAGGTCCAGATACGCAGTATTTT. Its protein is CSAYDQFVQGARGLGGPDTQYF.

V gene TRBV6-2 or TRBV6-3 combines with J gene TRBJ2-1, with 7 bases identical to TRBD2. Trimming cost V 0 bases and J 6 bases; bases outside gene matches: 5. The CDR3 has 15 amino acids. Germline CDR1 MNHEY, CDR2 SVGEGT. CDR3 amino acids: CASSYSGGSSNEQFF. CDR3 nucleotides: TGTGCCAGCAGTTACTCAGGCGGGAGCTCCAATGAGCAGTTCTTC.

This clonotype was counted ten times or more. V and J are TRBV29-1 and TRBJ2-2; D is unclear. V dropped 4 bases and J dropped 7 bases, with 10 bases sitting between them. Germline V gene sequence: CDR1 SQVTM, CDR2 ANQGSEA. The CDR3 runs 12 residues. CDR3 residues: CSVASRIGELFF. CDR3 nucleotide sequence: TGCAGCGTTGCAAGTAGAATCGGGGAGCTGTTTTTT.

This clonotype was seen a few times. The chain recombines TRBV13 with TRBJ1-2; perhaps TRBD1 as D (6 bases). V was clipped by 6 bases and J by 7 bases, with 18 bases between them. The V gene's germline CDR1 is PRHDT and CDR2 FYEKMQ (reference sequence). The CDR3 runs to 14 residues. CDR3 sequence: CASRVRQGSAGYTF. The CDR3 DNA sequence: TGTGCCAGCAGAGTACGGCAGGGGTCCGCTGGCTACACCTTC.

This sequence joins TRBV6-5 and TRBJ2-3; the D gene could be TRBD1 or TRBD2 (6 bases each). V dropped 4 bases and J dropped 8 bases, with 10 bases sitting between them. The V gene's germline CDR1 is MNHEY and CDR2 SVGAGI. The CDR3 is made up of 12 amino acids. The CDR3 loop reads CASSLQGGTQYF. CDR3 sequence (DNA): TGTGCCAGCAGTTTACAGGGAGGTACGCAGTATTTT.

Many counts were recorded for this clonotype. The rearrangement uses TRBV5-1 and TRBJ2-1; 7 bases align to TRBD1. The CDR3 runs to 16 residues. The germline CDR1 and CDR2 sequences are SGHRS and YFSETQ. V shed 0 bases, J shed 0 bases, and the junction held 3 bases outside the gene matches. The DNA for the CDR3 is TGCGCCAGCAGCTTGGCGCCAGGGGGCTCCTACAATGAGCAGTTCTTC. Translating it yields CASSLAPGGSYNEQFF. Full variable domain (rest looked up from reference TRBV5-1 and TRBJ2-1): KAGVTQTPRYLIKTRGQQVTLSCSPISGHRSVSWYQQTPGQGLQFLFEYFSETQRNKGNFPGRFSGRQFSNSRSEMNVSTLELGDSALYLCASSLAPGGSYNEQFFGPGTRLTVL.

This chain joins TRBV12-3 or TRBV12-4 and TRBJ2-5; D remains ambiguous. The CDR3 has 12 amino acids. V lost 2 bases, J lost 5 bases, and 6 bases lay in between. Here the CDR3 DNA reads TGTGCCAGCAGTTTATCTGTGGAGACCCAGTACTTC. It specifies CASSLSVETQYF.

This clonotype was seen only a few times. This chain links TRBV4-2 with TRBJ1-2; TRBD1 agrees at 9 bases. V lost 0 bases to trimming and J lost 5 bases; unmatched junction nucleotides: 4. CDR3 length equals 15 residues. Germline V CDR1 and CDR2: LGHNA, YNFKEQ. CDR3 in DNA: TGTGCCAGCAGCCAAGACCGGACAGGGGTTTATGGCTACACCTTC. This gives the protein CASSQDRTGVYGYTF.

CDR3 DNA sequence: TGTGCCAGCAGGGGTAGGAATGGAAACACCATATATTTT. It translates to CASRGRNGNTIYF. This chain connects TRBV28 to TRBJ1-3; D is ambiguous. Per germline, CDR1 MDHEN and CDR2 SYDVKM. Trimming pared 6 bases from V and 3 bases from J, leaving 9 bases between. There are 13 residues in the CDR3.

On this clonotype: A much more abundant neighbour one base away suggests this may be a read error. V usage is TRBV20-1 and J usage is TRBJ2-3, with D hard to call. This CDR3 spans 13 amino acids. The germline V gene encodes CDR1 DFQATT and CDR2 SNEGSKA (reference sequence). CDR3 in DNA: TGCGGTGCTAGGTTTAGTCGCACAGATACGCAGTATTTT. Protein sequence: CGARFSRTDTQYF.

This clonotype came up a few times. CDR3 residues: CASSAQGQDQPQHF. The CDR3 coding sequence is TGTGCCAGCAGCGCACAGGGGCAGGATCAGCCCCAGCATTTT. The chain joins TRBV9 to TRBJ1-5, with 7 bases identical to TRBD1. Germline CDR1 SGDLS, CDR2 YYNGEE. Trimming at V came to 3 bases and at J to 5 bases, leaving 5 bases not matched to a gene. This CDR3 comprises 14 residues.

This CDR3 reads CASSYSWVGTEAFF. CDR3 bases: TGTGCCAGCAGTTATAGTTGGGTGGGCACTGAAGCTTTCTTT. V and J are TRBV27 and TRBJ1-1; D not certain. The V gene lost 4 bases and the J gene lost 4 bases, with 13 bases spanning the gap. CDR1 is MNHEY and CDR2 is SMNVEV in the germline V gene (reference sequence). The CDR3 covers 14 residues.

This clonotype was seen a few times. The V and J genes are TRBV4-3 and TRBJ1-6, with TRBD1 matching over 11 bases. This CDR3 region has 15 residues. V lost 4 bases, J lost 9 bases, and 5 bases stayed unmatched. CDR1 is LGHNA, CDR2 YSLEER, per germline. The CDR3 is CASSPGQGGGSPLHF. DNA of the CDR3: TGCGCCAGCAGCCCGGGACAGGGGGGTGGTTCACCCCTCCACTTT.

This clonotype turned up a few times. V is TRBV30 and J is TRBJ1-3; D is possibly TRBD1 (6 bases). V lost 0 bases, J lost 0 bases, and 9 bases lay in between. Germline-derived CDR1 and CDR2 are GTSNPN and SVGIG (reference sequence). This CDR3 contains 15 residues. CDR3 DNA sequence: TGTGCCTGGAGTGTAGGACAGACCTCTGGAAACACCATATATTTT. Its translation: CAWSVGQTSGNTIYF.

This clonotype was found many times. The V and J genes are TRBV5-6 and TRBJ2-3; 9 bases fit TRBD2. Germline V gene sequence: CDR1 SGHDT, CDR2 YYEEEE. The length of the CDR3 is 16 residues. The trim removed 0 bases at V and 2 bases at J, leaving 4 bases unmatched. The CDR3 DNA sequence: TGTGCCAGCAGCTTGGCGCTAGCGGGGCCCACAGATACGCAGTATTTT. Translating gives CASSLALAGPTDTQYF. Together with reference TRBV5-6 and TRBJ2-3, the CDR3 gives the full variable domain: DAGVTQSPTHLIKTRGQQVTLRCSPKSGHDTVSWYQQALGQGPQFIFQYYEEEERQRGNFPDRFSGHQFPNYSSELNVNALLLGDSALYLCASSLALAGPTDTQYFGPGTRLTVL.

There are a few counts of this clonotype. V gene TRBV28 combines with J gene TRBJ2-5; 9 nucleotides line up with TRBD1. This CDR3 has 15 amino acids. Germline V gene lookup returns CDR1 MDHEN and CDR2 SYDVKM. J gave up 5 bases and V 6 bases, and 10 bases lay outside the gene matches. CDR3 in amino acids: CASSLPTGTGETQYF. The CDR3 bases are TGTGCCAGCAGCCTACCTACCGGGACAGGGGAGACCCAGTACTTC.

This clonotype was picked up many times. The gene calls are TRBV6-6 and TRBJ1-5, with D unresolved. CDR3 length: 12 residues. The germline V gene has CDR1 MNHNY and CDR2 SVGAGI (reference sequence). Trimming removed 5 bases at V and 6 bases at J, with 8 bases between. The CDR3 nucleotides are TGTGCCAGCAGTACCGACCTTCAGCCCCAGCATTTT. Its translation: CASSTDLQPQHF.

The sample holds a few counts of this clonotype. The chain is built from TRBV19 and TRBJ2-7; 13 positions match TRBD2. Trimming took 5 bases from V and 3 from J; bases not matched to a gene: 4. The V gene's germline CDR1 is LNHDA and CDR2 SQIVND (reference sequence). This CDR3 comprises 15 residues. This chain's CDR3 is CASSLTSGRFYEQYF. The CDR3 nucleotides read TGTGCCAGTAGTTTGACTAGCGGGAGGTTCTACGAGCAGTACTTC.

This clonotype was seen only a few times. As DNA, the CDR3 is TGCGCCAGCAGCTCAGGATCGGGAACGGGAAACATTCAGTACTTC. Residues: CASSSGSGTGNIQYF. J is TRBJ2-4 and V is TRBV5-1; weak D call: TRBD2 (5 bases). Germline CDR1 reads SGHRS; CDR2 reads YFSETQ. V lost 3 bases and J lost 6, with 16 bases in between. The CDR3 sequence is 15 residues long.

This clonotype has just a few counts. The chain combines TRBV10-3 with TRBJ2-7; the D is unclear. V was cut by 8 bases and J by 2 bases, with 4 bases left in between. The CDR3 runs to 10 residues. Germline loops: CDR1 ENHRY, CDR2 SYGVKD. The CDR3 here is CAIPPYEQYF. The CDR3, as DNA: TGTGCCATCCCCCCCTACGAGCAGTACTTC.